This paragraph reports one T cell receptor beta chain. Its specificity is unknown. This sample is part of a study of T cells after yellow fever vaccination. Study-wide background: Libraries from low-cell-number fractions were prepared with the SMART-Seq v4 Ultra Low Input RNA kit.

Study-wide results and limits: High-abundance clonotypes from the bulk population could contaminate FACS-sorted repertoires. Primary-vaccination clones mostly resurfaced post-booster (less than 98% CD4, more than 85% CD8).

5'RACE template switching generated TCR cDNA, adding a universal primer site and UMIs. TCRdb used MiXCR to reprocess the 5' RACE reads, holding one entry per CDR3 protein. The sample gives about 310,000 distinct CDR3 sequences, around 4% of which show up once; 23% is in the top ten. J lost 2 bases, V lost 1 base, and 6 bases had no gene match. The CDR3 extends over 16 amino acids. Germline V gene lookup returns CDR1 SGHRS and CDR2 YFSETQ. The sequence derives from a man between 18 and 29 years old who received the YFV17D yellow fever vaccine. The starting material was PBMCs, obtained on the day of the yellow fever booster vaccination. The V call is TRBV5-1, the J call TRBJ2-1; the match to TRBD2 covers 7 bases. The DNA for the CDR3 is TGCGCCAGCAGCTTGATCGCGGGGGTCACCTACAATGAGCAGTTCTTC. It specifies CASSLIAGVTYNEQFF.